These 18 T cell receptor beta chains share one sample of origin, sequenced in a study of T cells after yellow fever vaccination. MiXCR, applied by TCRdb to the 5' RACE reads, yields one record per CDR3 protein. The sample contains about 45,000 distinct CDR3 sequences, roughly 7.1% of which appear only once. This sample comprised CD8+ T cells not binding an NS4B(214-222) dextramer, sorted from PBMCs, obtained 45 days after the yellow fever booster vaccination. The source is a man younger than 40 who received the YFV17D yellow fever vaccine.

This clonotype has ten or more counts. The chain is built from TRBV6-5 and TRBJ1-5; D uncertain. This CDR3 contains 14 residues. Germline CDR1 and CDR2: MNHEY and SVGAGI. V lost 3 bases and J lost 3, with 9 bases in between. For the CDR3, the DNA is TGTGCCAGCAGTTATGGAGGGTTCAATCAGCCCCAGCATTTT. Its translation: CASSYGGFNQPQHF.

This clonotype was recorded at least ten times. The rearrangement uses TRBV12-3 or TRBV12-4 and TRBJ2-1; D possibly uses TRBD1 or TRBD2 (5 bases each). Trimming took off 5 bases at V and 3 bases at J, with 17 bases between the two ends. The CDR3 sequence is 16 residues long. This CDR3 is CASSPSRDGLYNEQFF. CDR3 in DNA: TGTGCCAGCAGTCCCTCACGGGACGGACTCTACAATGAGCAGTTCTTC.

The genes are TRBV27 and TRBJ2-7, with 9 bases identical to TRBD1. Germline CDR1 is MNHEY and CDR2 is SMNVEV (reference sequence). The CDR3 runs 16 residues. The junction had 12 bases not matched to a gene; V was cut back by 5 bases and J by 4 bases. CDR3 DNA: TGTGCCAGCAGTAAGTTACCGGGACAGGGAGGATACGAGCAGTACTTC. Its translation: CASSKLPGQGGYEQYF.

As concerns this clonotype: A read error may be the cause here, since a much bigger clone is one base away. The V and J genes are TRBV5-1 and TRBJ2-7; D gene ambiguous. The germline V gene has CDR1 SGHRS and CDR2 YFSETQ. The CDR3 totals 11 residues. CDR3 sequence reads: CPSSLADEQYF. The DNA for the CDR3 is TGCCCCAGCAGCTTGGCGGACGAGCAGTACTTC.

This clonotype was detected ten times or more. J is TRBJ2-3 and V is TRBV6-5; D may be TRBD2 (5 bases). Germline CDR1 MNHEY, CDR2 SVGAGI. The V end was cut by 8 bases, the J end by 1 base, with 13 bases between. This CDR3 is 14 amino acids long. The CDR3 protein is CASSLIGGTDTQYF. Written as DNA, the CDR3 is TGTGCCAGCTCTTTGATCGGGGGCACAGATACGCAGTATTTT.

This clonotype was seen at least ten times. CDR3 in DNA: TGCGCCAGCAGCTTGGTGAGCGGGAACAATGAGCAGTTCTTC. This gives the protein CASSLVSGNNEQFF. The rearrangement links TRBV5-1 to TRBJ2-1; 7 bases line up with TRBD2. The CDR3 is 14 amino acids. The germline CDR1 and CDR2 sequences are SGHRS and YFSETQ. V lost 0 bases and J lost 5; bases outside the gene matches: 2. Supplemented by reference TRBV5-1 and TRBJ2-1, the full variable domain reads KAGVTQTPRYLIKTRGQQVTLSCSPISGHRSVSWYQQTPGQGLQFLFEYFSETQRNKGNFPGRFSGRQFSNSRSEMNVSTLELGDSALYLCASSLVSGNNEQFFGPGTRLTVL.

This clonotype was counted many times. The CDR3 sequence is CASSEGVHSYNEQFF. CDR3 nucleotides: TGCGCCAGCAGTGAGGGGGTACACTCCTACAATGAGCAGTTCTTC. The genes are TRBV10-2 and TRBJ2-1, with D unresolved. This CDR3 is built from 15 residues. Between the trimmed V and J ends, which lost 2 bases and 0 bases, there was a span of 8 bases. Germline V lookup: CDR1 WSHSY, CDR2 SAAADI.

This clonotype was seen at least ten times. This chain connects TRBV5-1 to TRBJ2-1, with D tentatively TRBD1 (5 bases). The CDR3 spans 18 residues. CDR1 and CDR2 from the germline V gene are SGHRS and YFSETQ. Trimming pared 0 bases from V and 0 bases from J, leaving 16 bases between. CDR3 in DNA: TGCGCCAGCAGCTTGGGAGTCCAGGGATCGAGCTCCTACAATGAGCAGTTCTTC. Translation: CASSLGVQGSSSYNEQFF.

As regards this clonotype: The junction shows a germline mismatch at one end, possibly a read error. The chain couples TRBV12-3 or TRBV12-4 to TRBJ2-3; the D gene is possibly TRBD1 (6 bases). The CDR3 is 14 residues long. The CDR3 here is CASNLGDQGGTQYF. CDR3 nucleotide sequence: TGTGCCAGCAATTTAGGGGATCAAGGGGGTACGCAGTATTTT.

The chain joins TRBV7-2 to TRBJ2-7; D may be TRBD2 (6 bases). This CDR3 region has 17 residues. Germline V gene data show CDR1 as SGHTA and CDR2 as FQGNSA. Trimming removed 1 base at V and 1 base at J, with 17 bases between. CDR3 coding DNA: TGTGCCAGCAGCTTAGGTTCCGGGGGAGTCTTTTCCTACGAGCAGTACTTC. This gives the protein CASSLGSGGVFSYEQYF.

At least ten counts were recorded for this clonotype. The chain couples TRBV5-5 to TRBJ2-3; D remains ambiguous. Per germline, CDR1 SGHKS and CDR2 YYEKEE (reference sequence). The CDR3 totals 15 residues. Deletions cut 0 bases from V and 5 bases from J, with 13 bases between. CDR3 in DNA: TGTGCCAGCAGCTTGGAAGAGACCCCGGGAGATACGCAGTATTTT. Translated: CASSLEETPGDTQYF.

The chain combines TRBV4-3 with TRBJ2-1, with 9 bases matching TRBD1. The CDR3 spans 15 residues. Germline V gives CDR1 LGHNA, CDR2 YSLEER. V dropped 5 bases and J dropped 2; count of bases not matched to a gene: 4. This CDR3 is CASSSGTGTYNEQFF. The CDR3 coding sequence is TGCGCCAGCAGCTCTGGGACAGGGACCTACAATGAGCAGTTCTTC.

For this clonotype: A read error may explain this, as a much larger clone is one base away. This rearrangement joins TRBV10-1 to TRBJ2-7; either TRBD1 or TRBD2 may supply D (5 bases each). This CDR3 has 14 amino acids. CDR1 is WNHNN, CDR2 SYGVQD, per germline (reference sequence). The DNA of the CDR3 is TGCGCCACCAGTGACCCCCAGGGAGTGGGCGAGCAGTACTTC. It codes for CATSDPQGVGEQYF.

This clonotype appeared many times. CDR3 nucleotide sequence: TGTGCCAGCAGCCCCAAAGACAGGGGGCCCGAGCAGTACTTC. Its protein is CASSPKDRGPEQYF. The chain uses TRBV7-8 and TRBJ2-7, with 10 bases fitting TRBD1. Trimming took 5 bases from V and 6 from J; bases not matched to a gene: 7. The CDR3 sequence is 14 residues long. The germline CDR1 and CDR2 sequences are SGHVS and FQNEAQ.

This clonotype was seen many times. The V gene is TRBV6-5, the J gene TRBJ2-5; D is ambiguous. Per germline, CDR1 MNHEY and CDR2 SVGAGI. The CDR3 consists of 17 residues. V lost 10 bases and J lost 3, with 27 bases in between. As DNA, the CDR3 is TGTGCCACCTCTATAGCAAGGGTTTTCGGTAGGGAAGAGACCCAGTACTTC. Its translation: CATSIARVFGREETQYF.

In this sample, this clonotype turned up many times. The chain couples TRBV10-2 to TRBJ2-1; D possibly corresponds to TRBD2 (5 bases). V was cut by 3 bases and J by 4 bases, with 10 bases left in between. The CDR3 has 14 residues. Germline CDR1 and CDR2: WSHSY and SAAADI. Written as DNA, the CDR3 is TGCGCCAGCAGTGAAGGCCGGGGATACAATGAGCAGTTCTTC. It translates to CASSEGRGYNEQFF.

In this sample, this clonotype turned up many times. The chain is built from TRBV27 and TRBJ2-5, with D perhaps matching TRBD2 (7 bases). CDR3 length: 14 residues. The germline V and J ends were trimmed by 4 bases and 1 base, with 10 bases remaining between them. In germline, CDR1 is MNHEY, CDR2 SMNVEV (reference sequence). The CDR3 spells CASSWGGPQETQYF. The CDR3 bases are TGTGCCAGCAGTTGGGGGGGGCCCCAAGAGACCCAGTACTTC.

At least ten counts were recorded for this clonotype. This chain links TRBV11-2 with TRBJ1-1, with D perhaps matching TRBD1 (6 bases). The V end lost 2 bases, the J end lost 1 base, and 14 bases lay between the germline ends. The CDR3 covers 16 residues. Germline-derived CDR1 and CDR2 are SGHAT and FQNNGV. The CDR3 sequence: CASSLFSQGTNTEAFF. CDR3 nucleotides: TGTGCCAGCAGCTTATTCTCTCAGGGGACGAACACTGAAGCTTTCTTT.